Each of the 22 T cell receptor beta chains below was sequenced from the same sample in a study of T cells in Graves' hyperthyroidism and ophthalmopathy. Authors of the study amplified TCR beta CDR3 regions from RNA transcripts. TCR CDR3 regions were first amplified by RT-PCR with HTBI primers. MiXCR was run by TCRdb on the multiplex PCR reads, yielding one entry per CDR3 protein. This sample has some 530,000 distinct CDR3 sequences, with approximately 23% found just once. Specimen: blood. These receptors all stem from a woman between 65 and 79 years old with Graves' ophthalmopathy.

This chain's CDR3 is CASRRLRDRVLNSTDTQYF. CDR3 nucleotides: TGTGCCAGCAGGAGACTCCGGGACAGGGTTCTTAACAGCACAGATACGCAGTATTTT. V gene TRBV12-3 or TRBV12-4 combines with J gene TRBJ2-3; the match to TRBD1 covers 9 bases. The CDR3 consists of 19 residues. Losses at the gene ends were 6 bases for V and 0 bases for J; bases not matched to a gene: 16.

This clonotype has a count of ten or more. CDR3 sequence reads: CASSYGAESGYTF. CDR3 in DNA: TGTGCCAGCAGTTACGGAGCGGAGAGTGGCTACACCTTC. This chain links TRBV6-2 or TRBV6-3 with TRBJ1-2, with D unclear. The V end was cut by 2 bases, the J end by 7 bases, with 11 bases between. This CDR3 spans 13 amino acids. In germline, CDR1 is MNHEY, CDR2 SVGEGT.

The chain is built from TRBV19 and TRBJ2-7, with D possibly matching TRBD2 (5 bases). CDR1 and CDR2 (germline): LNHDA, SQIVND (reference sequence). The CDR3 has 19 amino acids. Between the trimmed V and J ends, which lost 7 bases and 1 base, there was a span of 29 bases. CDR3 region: CASILPELRPEGLSYEQYF. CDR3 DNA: TGTGCCAGTATTCTCCCGGAATTGCGGCCCGAGGGTCTTTCCTACGAGCAGTACTTC.

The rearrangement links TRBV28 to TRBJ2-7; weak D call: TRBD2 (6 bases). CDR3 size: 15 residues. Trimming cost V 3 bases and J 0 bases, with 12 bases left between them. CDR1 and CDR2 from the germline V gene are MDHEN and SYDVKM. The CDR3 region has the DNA TGTGCCAGCAGTTTGGAGGGCTACCTCTCCTACGAGCAGTACTTC. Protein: CASSLEGYLSYEQYF.

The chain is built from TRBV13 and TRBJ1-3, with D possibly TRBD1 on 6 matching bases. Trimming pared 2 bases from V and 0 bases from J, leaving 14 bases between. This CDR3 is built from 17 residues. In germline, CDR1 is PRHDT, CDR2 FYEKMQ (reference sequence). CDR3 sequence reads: CASSLRPPGDSGNTIYF. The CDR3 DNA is TGTGCCAGCAGCTTAAGGCCTCCAGGGGACTCTGGAAACACCATATATTTT.

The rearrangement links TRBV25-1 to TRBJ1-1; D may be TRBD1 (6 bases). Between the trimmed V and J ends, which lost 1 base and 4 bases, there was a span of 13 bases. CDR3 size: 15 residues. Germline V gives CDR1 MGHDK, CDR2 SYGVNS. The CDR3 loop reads CASSEFGGISTEAFF. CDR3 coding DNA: TGTGCCAGCAGTGAATTCGGGGGCATTAGCACTGAAGCTTTCTTT. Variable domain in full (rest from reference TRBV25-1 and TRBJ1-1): EADIYQTPRYLVIGTGKKITLECSQTMGHDKMYWYQQDPGMELHLIHYSYGVNSTEKGDLSSESTVSRIRTEHFPLTLESARPSHTSQYLCASSEFGGISTEAFFGQGTRLTVV.

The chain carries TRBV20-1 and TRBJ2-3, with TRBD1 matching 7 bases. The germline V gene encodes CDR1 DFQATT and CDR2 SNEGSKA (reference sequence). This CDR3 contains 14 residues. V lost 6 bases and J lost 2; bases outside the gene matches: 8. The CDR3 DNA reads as TGCAGTGCCCCCGACAGGGTCCCCACAGATACGCAGTATTTT. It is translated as CSAPDRVPTDTQYF.

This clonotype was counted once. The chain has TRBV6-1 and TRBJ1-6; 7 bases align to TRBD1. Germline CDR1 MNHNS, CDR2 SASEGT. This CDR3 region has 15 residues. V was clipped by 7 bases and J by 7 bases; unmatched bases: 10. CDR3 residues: CASIKNRGQNSPLHF. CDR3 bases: TGTGCCAGCATAAAAAACAGGGGCCAGAATTCACCCCTCCACTTT.

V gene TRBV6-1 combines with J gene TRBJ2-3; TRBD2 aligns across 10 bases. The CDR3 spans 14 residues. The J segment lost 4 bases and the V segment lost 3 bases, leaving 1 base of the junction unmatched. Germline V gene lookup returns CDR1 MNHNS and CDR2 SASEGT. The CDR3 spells CASSEGTSADTQYF. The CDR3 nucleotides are TGTGCCAGCAGTGAGGGGACTAGCGCAGATACGCAGTATTTT.

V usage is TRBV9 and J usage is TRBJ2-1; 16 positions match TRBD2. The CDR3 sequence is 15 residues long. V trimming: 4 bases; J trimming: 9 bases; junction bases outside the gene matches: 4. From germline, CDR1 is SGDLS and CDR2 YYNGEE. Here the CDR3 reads CASSPGLAGGPEQFF. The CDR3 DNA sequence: TGTGCCAGCAGCCCGGGACTAGCGGGAGGGCCTGAGCAGTTCTTC.

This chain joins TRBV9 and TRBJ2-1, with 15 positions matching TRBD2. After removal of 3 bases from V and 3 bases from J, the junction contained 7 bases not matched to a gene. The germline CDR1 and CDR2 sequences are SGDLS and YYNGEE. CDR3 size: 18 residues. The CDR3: CASSEGLAGGGGYNEQFF. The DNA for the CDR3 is TGTGCCAGCAGCGAGGGACTAGCGGGAGGCGGGGGCTACAATGAGCAGTTCTTC.

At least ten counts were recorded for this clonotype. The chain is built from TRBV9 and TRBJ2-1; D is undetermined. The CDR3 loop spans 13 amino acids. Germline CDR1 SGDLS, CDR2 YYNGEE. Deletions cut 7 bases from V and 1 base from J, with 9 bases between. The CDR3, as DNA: TGTGCCAGCGGGGTAGCTTCCTACAATGAGCAGTTCTTC. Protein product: CASGVASYNEQFF.

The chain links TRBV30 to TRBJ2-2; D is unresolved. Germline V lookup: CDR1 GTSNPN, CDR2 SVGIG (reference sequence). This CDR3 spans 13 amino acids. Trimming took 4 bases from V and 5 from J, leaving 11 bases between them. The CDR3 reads CAWTPRATGELFF. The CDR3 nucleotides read TGTGCCTGGACCCCTAGGGCAACCGGGGAGCTGTTTTTT.

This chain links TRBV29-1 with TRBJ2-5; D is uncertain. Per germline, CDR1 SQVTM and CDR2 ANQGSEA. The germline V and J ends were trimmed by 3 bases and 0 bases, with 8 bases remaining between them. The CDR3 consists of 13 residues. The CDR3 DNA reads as TGCAGCGTTGAGTTCGGCAACCAAGAGACCCAGTACTTC. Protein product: CSVEFGNQETQYF.

CDR3 in amino acids: CAISESWVPGYTF. Written as DNA, the CDR3 is TGTGCCATCAGTGAGTCATGGGTCCCTGGCTACACCTTC. V is TRBV10-3 and J is TRBJ1-2; D gene ambiguous. V was trimmed by 0 bases and J by 7 bases, leaving 9 bases between them. The CDR3 sequence is 13 residues long. Germline V gene lookup returns CDR1 ENHRY and CDR2 SYGVKD.

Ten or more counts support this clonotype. The CDR3 reads CASSFGRTNYGYTF. As DNA, the CDR3 is TGTGCCAGCAGTTTTGGGAGAACTAACTATGGCTACACCTTC. The chain uses TRBV28 and TRBJ1-2; no firm D call. Trimming pared 3 bases from V and 0 bases from J, leaving 8 bases between. CDR1 is MDHEN and CDR2 is SYDVKM in the germline V gene. The CDR3 spans 14 residues.

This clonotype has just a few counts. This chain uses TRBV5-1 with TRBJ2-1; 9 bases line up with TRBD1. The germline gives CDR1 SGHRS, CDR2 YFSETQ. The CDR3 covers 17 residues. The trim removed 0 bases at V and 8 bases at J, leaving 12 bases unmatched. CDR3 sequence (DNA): TGCGCCAGCAGCTTGGGCCCCCCCGGGACAGGGTCGGATGAGCAGTTCTTC. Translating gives CASSLGPPGTGSDEQFF.

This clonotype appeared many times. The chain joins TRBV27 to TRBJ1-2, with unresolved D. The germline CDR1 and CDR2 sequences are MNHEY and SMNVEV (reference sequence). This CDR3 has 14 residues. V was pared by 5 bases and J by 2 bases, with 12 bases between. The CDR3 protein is CASSAVGPNYGYTF. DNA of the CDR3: TGTGCCAGCAGTGCGGTGGGTCCGAACTATGGCTACACCTTC.

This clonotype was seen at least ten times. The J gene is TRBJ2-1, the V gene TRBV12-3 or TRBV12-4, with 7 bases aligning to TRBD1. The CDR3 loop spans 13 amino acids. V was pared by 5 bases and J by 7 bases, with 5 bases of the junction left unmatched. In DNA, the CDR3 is TGTGCCAGCAGTCGGCCCAGGGGGAATGAGCAGTTCTTC. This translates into CASSRPRGNEQFF.

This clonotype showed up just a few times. The CDR3 nucleotides read TGTGCCAGCAGTCCCCTTCGGAGCCGAAACACTGAAGCTTTCTTT. This encodes CASSPLRSRNTEAFF. The J gene is TRBJ1-1, the V gene TRBV3-1; no reliable D call. The CDR3 length is 15 residues. The germline V and J ends were trimmed by 6 bases and 2 bases, with 16 bases remaining between them. Looked up from germline, CDR1 is LGHDT and CDR2 is YNNKEL (reference sequence).

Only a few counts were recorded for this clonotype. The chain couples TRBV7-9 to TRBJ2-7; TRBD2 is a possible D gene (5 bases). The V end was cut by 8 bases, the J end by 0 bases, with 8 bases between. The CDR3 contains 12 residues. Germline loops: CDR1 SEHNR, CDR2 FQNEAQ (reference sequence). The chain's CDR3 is CASHRDSYEQYF. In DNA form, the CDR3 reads TGTGCCAGCCACCGGGACTCCTACGAGCAGTACTTC.

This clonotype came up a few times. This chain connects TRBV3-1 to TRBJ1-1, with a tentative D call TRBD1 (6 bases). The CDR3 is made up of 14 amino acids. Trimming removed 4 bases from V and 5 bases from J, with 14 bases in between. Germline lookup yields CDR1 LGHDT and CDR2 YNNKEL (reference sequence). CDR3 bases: TGTGCCAGCAGCCTGGAGGGGGGAAAAACTGAAGCTTTCTTT. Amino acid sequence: CASSLEGGKTEAFF.